The 12 T cell receptor beta chains listed next were all sequenced from one sample in a study of blood T cell repertoires in COVID-19 (dated by TCRdb to 2020 to 2022). The method was the immunoSEQ multiplex PCR assay. TCRdb carries this immuneACCESS record with in-frame sequences only. Its versions omit some clonotypes, under half of them owing to an unresolved V gene in the studies checked, with the rest unexplained. The sample table contains around 120,000 clones; only one count was recorded for 70% to 80% of them. The top ten clones comprise 20% to 30% of the sample. What was sequenced was peripheral blood. These receptors all come from a human donor in a cohort sampled during active COVID-19.

V and J are TRBV5-1 and TRBJ2-5; 9 nucleotides align to TRBD2. This CDR3 is built from 16 residues. Germline V gene lookup returns CDR1 SGHRS and CDR2 YFSETQ. V lost 4 bases, J lost 2 bases, and 9 bases stayed unmatched. The CDR3 loop reads CASSATGTSFQETQYF. The CDR3 bases are TGCGCCAGCAGCGCGACCGGGACTAGCTTTCAAGAGACCCAGTACTTC.

DNA for the CDR3: TGCGCCAGCAGCCAATCAGTCGGGCTAGCGGGGGGATTTTCCTACAATGAGCAGTTCTTC. Encoded protein: CASSQSVGLAGGFSYNEQFF. This chain uses TRBV4-1 with TRBJ2-1, with TRBD2 matching over 11 bases. The CDR3 consists of 20 residues. Trimming at V came to 2 bases and at J to 1 base, leaving 13 bases not matched to a gene. Germline V gene lookup returns CDR1 MGHRA and CDR2 YSYEKL.

The V and J genes are TRBV30 and TRBJ2-7, with 10 positions matching TRBD1. Per germline, CDR1 GTSNPN and CDR2 SVGIG (reference sequence). The CDR3 spans 14 residues. The V segment lost 4 bases and the J segment 1 base; nucleotides outside the gene matches: 4. CDR3 DNA sequence: TGTGCCTGGACCCGACAGGGGGCTTCCTACGAGCAGTACTTC. It encodes CAWTRQGASYEQYF.

This clone was counted once. J is TRBJ1-6 and V is TRBV6-6; 9 bases match TRBD1. Germline V gene sequence: CDR1 MNHNY, CDR2 SVGAGI (reference sequence). The CDR3 is 15 residues long. J was trimmed by 9 bases and V by 6 bases; bases with no gene match: 9. Here the CDR3 reads CASRDQGQGSSPLHF. CDR3 DNA sequence: TGTGCCAGCAGAGATCAGGGACAGGGTAGTTCACCCCTCCACTTT.

This clone was detected many times. The J gene is TRBJ2-2, the V gene TRBV5-6; 8 bases agree with TRBD1. Losses at the gene ends were 4 bases for V and 0 bases for J; bases not matched to a gene: 11. Germline V lookup: CDR1 SGHDT, CDR2 YYEEEE. This CDR3 is built from 18 residues. CDR3 bases: TGTGCCAGCAGCCAAAGAAGGACAGGGTTGTCGAACACCGGGGAGCTGTTTTTT. Encoded protein: CASSQRRTGLSNTGELFF. Filled out from reference TRBV5-6 and TRBJ2-2, the complete variable domain reads DAGVTQSPTHLIKTRGQQVTLRCSPKSGHDTVSWYQQALGQGPQFIFQYYEEEERQRGNFPDRFSGHQFPNYSSELNVNALLLGDSALYLCASSQRRTGLSNTGELFFGEGSRLTVL.

In its sample, this clone was seen once. The chain has TRBV19 and TRBJ1-1, with a tentative D call TRBD1 (5 bases). V was pared by 0 bases and J by 0 bases, with 20 bases between. This CDR3 has 19 residues. Germline CDR1 LNHDA, CDR2 SQIVND (reference sequence). In DNA form, the CDR3 reads TGTGCCAGTAGTATAGAAATAGGCAGGGCCTCGAGGATGAACACTGAAGCTTTCTTT. Amino acid sequence: CASSIEIGRASRMNTEAFF.

This clone appeared once. This chain joins TRBV7-2 and TRBJ2-5; 7 positions match TRBD1. Losses at the gene ends were 8 bases for V and 5 bases for J; bases not matched to a gene: 11. Germline-derived CDR1 and CDR2 are SGHTA and FQGNSA. This CDR3 spans 14 amino acids. The CDR3 protein is CASVADRTRETQYF. In nucleotides, the CDR3 is TGTGCCAGCGTGGCGGACAGGACGAGGGAGACCCAGTACTTC. Together with reference TRBV7-2 and TRBJ2-5, the CDR3 gives the full variable domain: GAGVSQSPSNKVTEKGKDVELRCDPISGHTALYWYRQSLGQGLEFLIYFQGNSAPDKSGLPSDRFSAERTGGSVSTLTIQRTQQEDSAVYLCASVADRTRETQYFGPGTRLLVL.

This clone was detected once. The V gene is TRBV2, the J gene TRBJ1-5; no firm D call. Trimming removed 5 bases from V and 3 bases from J, with 8 bases in between. Germline-derived CDR1 and CDR2 are SNHLY and FYNNEI. This CDR3 is 13 amino acids long. CDR3 sequence reads: CASSSGPNQPQHF. The CDR3 DNA reads TGTGCCAGCAGTAGCGGACCCAATCAGCCCCAGCATTTT.

The chain uses TRBV11-3 and TRBJ2-2; a possible D gene is TRBD2 (5 bases). This CDR3 comprises 13 residues. Germline CDR1 reads SGHNT; CDR2 reads YENEEA. Trimming removed 5 bases from V and 3 bases from J, with 7 bases in between. The CDR3 bases are TGTGCCAGCAGCCGCGGGTACACCGGGGAGCTGTTTTTT. Translated, it gives CASSRGYTGELFF.

This clone was seen only a few times. This sequence joins TRBV19 and TRBJ1-4; unclear D gene. CDR3 size: 13 residues. V was cut by 0 bases and J by 8 bases, with 7 bases left in between. In germline, CDR1 is LNHDA, CDR2 SQIVND (reference sequence). CDR3 in DNA: TGTGCCAGTAGTATAGACCGGGAGGAAAAACTGTTTTTT. Amino acids: CASSIDREEKLFF.

This clone was found a few times. The chain combines TRBV7-9 with TRBJ1-1; D possibly corresponds to TRBD1 (5 bases). The germline V and J ends were trimmed by 6 bases and 11 bases, with 16 bases remaining between them. The CDR3 runs to 12 residues. Germline CDR1 is SEHNR and CDR2 is FQNEAQ (reference sequence). CDR3: CASRPTGLGAFF. DNA for the CDR3: TGTGCCAGCAGGCCCACAGGCCTGGGGGCTTTCTTT.

About this clone: Within the sample, other DNA sequences also encode this same CDR3. The rearrangement joins TRBV5-5 to TRBJ1-5; tentatively, D is TRBD1 (6 bases). Trimming stripped 4 bases from V and 7 bases from J, with 12 bases between. The CDR3 has 13 residues. Germline V gene sequence: CDR1 SGHKS, CDR2 YYEKEE (reference sequence). This CDR3 reads CASSPQGDQPQHF. Here the CDR3 DNA reads TGTGCCAGCAGCCCACAGGGTGACCAGCCCCAGCATTTT.